In this sample, the clone carrying this TCR beta chain turned up a few times. The antigen is not known. These data belong to a study of blood T cells in healthy people across ages. Study results and limitations: Diversity of TCR beta correlated strongly with naive T cell percentage.

This CDR3 has 13 amino acids. V shed 6 bases, J shed 2 bases, and the junction held 2 bases outside the gene matches. Germline V gene sequence: CDR1 SQVTM, CDR2 ANQGSEA. Donor samples were obtained from healthy Caucasian individuals from Russia, aged about 6 to 100. Through a sample-barcoded 5' primer and a J-beta primer mix, a second PCR was run for about 6 to 11 cycles. TCRdb called the 5' RACE reads again in MiXCR, with one record for every CDR3 protein. This sample carries 800,000 to 1,300,000 distinct CDR3 sequences, 25% of them seen once, and the ten largest clones take around 0.75%. Another study also made use of these data, one on T cells of mothers and their children. As that report states: Donors were three healthy Caucasian mothers and their six children. Once extracted, all RNA went into cDNA synthesis at around 1.6 ug per 15 ul.

The TCR sequence derives from a girl aged 2 to 10 in good health. J is TRBJ1-5 and V is TRBV29-1; 9 nucleotides agree with TRBD1. Source material: blood. DNA for the CDR3: TGCAGCGTGGGACAGGGCGGCAATCAGCCCCAGCATTTT. Translated, it gives CSVGQGGNQPQHF. The entire variable domain, with the rest obtained from reference TRBV29-1 and TRBJ1-5, is as follows: SAVISQKPSRDICQRGTSLTIQCQVDSQVTMMFWYRQQPGQSLTLIATANQGSEATYESGFVIDKFPISRPNLTFSTLTVSNMSPEDSSIYLCSVGQGGNQPQHFGDGTRLSIL.